Listed below are T cell receptor beta chains from one sample, sequenced in a study of blood T cells in healthy people across ages. TCRdb re-analysed the 5' RACE reads in MiXCR, keeping a single row per CDR3 protein. This sample yields roughly 800,000 distinct CDR3 sequences, of which roughly 50% are seen a single time; roughly 22% belongs to the top ten. Source material: blood. The receptors here all came from a young man in good health. CDR3s include the opening cysteine and the closing phenylalanine or tryptophan. Fields, in order: clone size, V gene, CDR3 protein. Part of the rows lack a size; the others show once, few, many or a class for expanded clones.

few	TRBV7-2	CASSLSWGHEQYF
once	TRBV4-3	CASSQETGQGFYEQFF
.	TRBV20-1	CSSIHSTGADTQYF
.	TRBV7-9	CASSLDRRMGLYNEQFF
.	TRBV12-3/TRBV12-4	CASSPGNTYEQFF
.	TRBV20-1	CSARSVGGDEQFF
.	TRBV20-1	CSARGTGGSSSYNEQYF
.	TRBV6-2/TRBV6-3	CASSPYAPTSVPDTQYF
few	TRBV7-3	CASSPGGTSTDTQYF
.	TRBV18	CAGTGQVRGSGANVLTF
.	TRBV11-2	CASSQGVWVSTEAFF
.	TRBV29-1	CSADRSGRGFF
.	TRBV3-1	CACSEGLAGEETQYF
.	TRBV29-1	CSVVGLAGRPYEQYF
.	TRBV12-3/TRBV12-4	CASSLALTGGYTF
.	TRBV6-2/TRBV6-3	CASSPRGDFYNEQFF
.	TRBV11-2	CASSLSSPPGNEQFF
.	TRBV6-6	CASSYSSGNSYEQYF
.	TRBV19	CASSPHGGDINEQYF
.	TRBV7-2	CASSLKGAGPSGANVLTF
.	TRBV7-9	CASSRTQGAGNTIYF
.	TRBV12-3/TRBV12-4	CASSLQQGGRTGELFF
.	TRBV28	CASSTGTIKNIQYF
.	TRBV11-2	CASSFGPNYGYTF
.	TRBV24-1	CATSEPNQETQYF
.	TRBV25-1	CASSLLATGPNEQFF
.	TRBV5-1	CASSLQGFPNQPQHF
few	TRBV2	CASSEGQYLPEQYF
many	TRBV20-1	CSARGLTGGGEQYF
.	TRBV12-3/TRBV12-4	CASSFQGTGDTQYF
.	TRBV2	CASTASSGANVLTF
few	TRBV29-1	CSDLRGGGSYTF
few	TRBV7-2	CASSQQGSSETQYF
.	TRBV24-1	CATSDFSPSSYNEQFF
.	TRBV7-7	CASSPRTRGETQYF
once	TRBV6-6	CASSYSRQGHGYTF
.	TRBV7-2	CASSLALGGGSEQYF
.	TRBV7-2	CASSWGTRADTQYF
.	TRBV12-3/TRBV12-4	CASSLGLAGGLEFF
once	TRBV9	CASSVAALGETQYF
.	TRBV9	CASSVGRNGRAGEQFF
.	TRBV5-4	CASSPGQGREQPQHF
.	TRBV7-2	CASSLDLVDTQYF